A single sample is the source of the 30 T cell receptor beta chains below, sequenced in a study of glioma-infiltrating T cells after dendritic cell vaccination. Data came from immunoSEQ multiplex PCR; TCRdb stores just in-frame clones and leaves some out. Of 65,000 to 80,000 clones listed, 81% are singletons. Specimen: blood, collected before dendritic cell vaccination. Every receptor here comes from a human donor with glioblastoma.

In DNA, the CDR3 is TGTGCCTGGAGTACCGAGGGCAATCAGCCCCAGCATTTT. As protein: CAWSTEGNQPQHF. The chain joins TRBV30 to TRBJ1-5; D ambiguous. The germline V gene has CDR1 GTSNPN and CDR2 SVGIG (reference sequence). The CDR3 loop spans 13 amino acids. Trimming took off 2 bases at V and 2 bases at J, with 7 bases between the two ends.

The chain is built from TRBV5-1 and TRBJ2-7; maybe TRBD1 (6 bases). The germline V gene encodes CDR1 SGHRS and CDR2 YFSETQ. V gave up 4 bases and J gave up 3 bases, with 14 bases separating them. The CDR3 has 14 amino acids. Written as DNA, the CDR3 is TGCGCCAGCAGCCCCTCCGGGACAAACTACGAGCAGTACTTC. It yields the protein CASSPSGTNYEQYF.

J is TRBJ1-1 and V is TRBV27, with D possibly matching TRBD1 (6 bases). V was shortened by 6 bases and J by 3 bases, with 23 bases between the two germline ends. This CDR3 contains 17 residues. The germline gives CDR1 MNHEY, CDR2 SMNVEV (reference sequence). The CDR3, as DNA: TGTGCCAGCAGACGATCCGGGACACTAATCTTGGACACTGAAGCTTTCTTT. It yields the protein CASRRSGTLILDTEAFF.

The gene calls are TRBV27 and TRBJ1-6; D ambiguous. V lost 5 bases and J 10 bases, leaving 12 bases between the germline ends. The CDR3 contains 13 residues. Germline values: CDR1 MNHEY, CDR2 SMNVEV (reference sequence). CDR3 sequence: CASSPHSVSPLHF. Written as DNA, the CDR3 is TGTGCCAGCAGTCCTCACAGTGTATCACCCCTCCACTTT.

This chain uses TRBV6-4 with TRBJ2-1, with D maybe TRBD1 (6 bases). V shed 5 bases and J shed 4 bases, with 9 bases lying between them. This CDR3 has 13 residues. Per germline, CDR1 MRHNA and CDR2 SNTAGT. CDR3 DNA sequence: TGTGCCAGCAGTTACGGACAGTACAATGAGCAGTTCTTC. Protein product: CASSYGQYNEQFF.

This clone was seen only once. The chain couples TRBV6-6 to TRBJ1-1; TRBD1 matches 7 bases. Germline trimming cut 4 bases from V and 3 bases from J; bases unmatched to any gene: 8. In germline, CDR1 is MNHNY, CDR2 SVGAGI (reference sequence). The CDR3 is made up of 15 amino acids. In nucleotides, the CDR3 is TGTGCCAGCAGTTCACTCCCCAGGGGGGACACTGAAGCTTTCTTT. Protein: CASSSLPRGDTEAFF.

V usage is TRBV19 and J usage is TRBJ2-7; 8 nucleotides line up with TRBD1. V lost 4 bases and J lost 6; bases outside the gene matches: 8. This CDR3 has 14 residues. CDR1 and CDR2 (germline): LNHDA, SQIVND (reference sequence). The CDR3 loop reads CASSTRTGLTEQYF. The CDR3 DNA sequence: TGTGCCAGTAGTACCCGGACAGGGCTGACCGAGCAGTACTTC.

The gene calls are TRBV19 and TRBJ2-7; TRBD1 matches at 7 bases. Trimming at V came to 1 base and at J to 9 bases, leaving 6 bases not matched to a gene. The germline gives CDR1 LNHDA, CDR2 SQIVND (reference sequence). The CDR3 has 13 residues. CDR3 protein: CASSIARQGMQYF. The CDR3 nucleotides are TGTGCCAGTAGTATAGCCAGACAGGGAATGCAGTACTTC.

The CDR3 sequence: CASSLGDREPDTQYF. In DNA, the CDR3 is TGTGCCAGCAGCTTAGGGGACAGGGAACCAGATACGCAGTATTTT. The chain carries TRBV7-9 and TRBJ2-3; TRBD1 matches at 9 bases. V lost 1 base to trimming and J lost 4 bases; unmatched junction nucleotides: 3. CDR1 is SEHNR and CDR2 is FQNEAQ in the germline V gene (reference sequence). The CDR3 is made up of 15 amino acids. The variable domain in full, with the rest retrieved from reference TRBV7-9 and TRBJ2-3, is DTGVSQNPRHKITKRGQNVTFRCDPISEHNRLYWYRQTLGQGPEFLTYFQNEAQLEKSRLLSDRFSAERPKGSFSTLEIQRTEQGDSAMYLCASSLGDREPDTQYFGPGTRLTVL.

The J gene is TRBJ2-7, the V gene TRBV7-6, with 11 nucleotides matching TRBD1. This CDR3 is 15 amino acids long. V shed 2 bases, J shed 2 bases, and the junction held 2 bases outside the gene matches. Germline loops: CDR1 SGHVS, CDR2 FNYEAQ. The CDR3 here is CASSLPGQGAYEQYF. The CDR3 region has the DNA TGTGCCAGCAGCTTACCGGGACAGGGGGCCTACGAGCAGTACTTC. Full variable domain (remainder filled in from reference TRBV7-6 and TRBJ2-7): GAGVSQSPRYKVTKRGQDVALRCDPISGHVSLYWYRQALGQGPEFLTYFNYEAQQDKSGLPNDRFSAERPEGSISTLTIQRTEQRDSAMYRCASSLPGQGAYEQYFGPGTRLTVT.

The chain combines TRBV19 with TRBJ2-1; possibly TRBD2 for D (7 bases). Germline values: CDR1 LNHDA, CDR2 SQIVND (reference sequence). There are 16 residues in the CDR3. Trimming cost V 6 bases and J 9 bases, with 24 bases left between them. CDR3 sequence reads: CASRPVGGGVSVEQFF. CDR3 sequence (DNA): TGTGCCAGTAGGCCCGTTGGAGGGGGGGTTAGTGTTGAGCAGTTCTTC.

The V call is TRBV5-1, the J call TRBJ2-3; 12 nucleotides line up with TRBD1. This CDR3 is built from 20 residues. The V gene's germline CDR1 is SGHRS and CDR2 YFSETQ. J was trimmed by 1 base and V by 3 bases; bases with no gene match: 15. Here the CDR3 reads CASSSLSGTGGRVGTDTQYF. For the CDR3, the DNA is TGCGCCAGCAGCTCACTTTCCGGGACAGGGGGCAGGGTGGGCACAGATACGCAGTATTTT.

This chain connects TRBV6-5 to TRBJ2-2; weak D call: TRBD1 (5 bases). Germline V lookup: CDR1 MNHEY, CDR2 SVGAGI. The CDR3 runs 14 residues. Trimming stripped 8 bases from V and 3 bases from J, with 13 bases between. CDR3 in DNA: TGTGCCAGCTCCAGGGAATGGGACACCGGGGAGCTGTTTTTT. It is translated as CASSREWDTGELFF.

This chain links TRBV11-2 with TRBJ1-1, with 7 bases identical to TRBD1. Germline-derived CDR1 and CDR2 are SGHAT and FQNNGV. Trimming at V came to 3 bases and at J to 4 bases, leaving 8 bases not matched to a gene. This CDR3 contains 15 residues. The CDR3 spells CASSFLTGRSTEAFF. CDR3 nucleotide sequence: TGTGCCAGCAGCTTCCTGACAGGGCGAAGCACTGAAGCTTTCTTT.

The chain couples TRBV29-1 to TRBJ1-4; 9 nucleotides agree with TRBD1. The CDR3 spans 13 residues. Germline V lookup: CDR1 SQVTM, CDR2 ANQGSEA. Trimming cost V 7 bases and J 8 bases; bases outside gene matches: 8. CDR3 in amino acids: CSGGQGAREKLFF. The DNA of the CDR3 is TGCAGCGGGGGACAGGGCGCACGGGAAAAACTGTTTTTT.

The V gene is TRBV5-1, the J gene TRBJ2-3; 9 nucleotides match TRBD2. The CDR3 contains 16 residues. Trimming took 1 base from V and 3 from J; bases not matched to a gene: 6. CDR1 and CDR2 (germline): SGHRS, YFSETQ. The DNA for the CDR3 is TGCGCCAGCAGCTTGATAGCGGGGGTGCGAACAGATACGCAGTATTTT. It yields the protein CASSLIAGVRTDTQYF.

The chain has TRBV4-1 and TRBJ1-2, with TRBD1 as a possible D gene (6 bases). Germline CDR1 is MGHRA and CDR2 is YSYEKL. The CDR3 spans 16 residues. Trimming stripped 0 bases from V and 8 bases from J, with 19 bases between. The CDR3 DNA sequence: TGCGCCAGCAGCCAAGAACCCGGCAGGGGCGTCGGGGGCTACACCTTC. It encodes CASSQEPGRGVGGYTF.

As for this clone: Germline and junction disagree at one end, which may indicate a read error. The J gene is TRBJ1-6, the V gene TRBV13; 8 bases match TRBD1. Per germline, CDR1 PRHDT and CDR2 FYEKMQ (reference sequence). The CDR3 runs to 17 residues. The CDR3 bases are TGTGCCAACAGCTACGGGACAGGCGCCCGCATTAATTCACCCCTCCACTTT. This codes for CANSYGTGARINSPLHF. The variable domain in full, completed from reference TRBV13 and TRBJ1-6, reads AAGVIQSPRHLIKEKRETATLKCYPIPRHDTVYWYQQGPGQDPQFLISFYEKMQSDKGSIPDRFSAQQFSDYHSELNMSSLELGDSALYFCANSYGTGARINSPLHFGNGTRLTVT.

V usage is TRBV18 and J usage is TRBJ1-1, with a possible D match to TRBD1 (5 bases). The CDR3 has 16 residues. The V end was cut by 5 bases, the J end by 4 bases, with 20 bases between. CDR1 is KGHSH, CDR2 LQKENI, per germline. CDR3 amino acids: CASSVGIVGGGTEAFF. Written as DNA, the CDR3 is TGTGCCAGCTCAGTCGGTATCGTAGGCGGGGGCACTGAAGCTTTCTTT.

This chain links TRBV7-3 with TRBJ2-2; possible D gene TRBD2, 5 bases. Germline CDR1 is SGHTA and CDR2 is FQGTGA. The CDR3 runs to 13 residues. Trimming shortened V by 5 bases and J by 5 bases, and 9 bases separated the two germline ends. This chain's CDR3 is CASSPSRTGELFF. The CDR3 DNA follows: TGTGCCAGCAGCCCTAGCCGAACCGGGGAGCTGTTTTTT.

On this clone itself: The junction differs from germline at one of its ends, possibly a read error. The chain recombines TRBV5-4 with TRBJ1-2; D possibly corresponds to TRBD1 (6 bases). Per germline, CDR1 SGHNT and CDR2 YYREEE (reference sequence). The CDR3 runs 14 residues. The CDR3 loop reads CASSLQSGDYGYAF. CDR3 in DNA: TGTGCCAGCAGCTTGCAATCAGGGGACTATGGCTACGCCTTC.

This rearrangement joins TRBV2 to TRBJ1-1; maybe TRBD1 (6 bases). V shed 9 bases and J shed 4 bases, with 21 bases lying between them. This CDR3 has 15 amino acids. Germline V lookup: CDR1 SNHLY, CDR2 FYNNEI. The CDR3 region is CARGAAGLSSTEAFF. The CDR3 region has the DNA TGTGCCAGGGGGGCCGCAGGGTTGAGTAGCACTGAAGCTTTCTTT.

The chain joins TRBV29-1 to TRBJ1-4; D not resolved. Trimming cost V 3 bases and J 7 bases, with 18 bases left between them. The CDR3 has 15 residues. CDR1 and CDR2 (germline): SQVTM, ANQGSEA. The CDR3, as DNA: TGCAGCGTTGAGGAGTTCCCCGGAAGTGGTGAAAAACTGTTTTTT. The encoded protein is CSVEEFPGSGEKLFF.

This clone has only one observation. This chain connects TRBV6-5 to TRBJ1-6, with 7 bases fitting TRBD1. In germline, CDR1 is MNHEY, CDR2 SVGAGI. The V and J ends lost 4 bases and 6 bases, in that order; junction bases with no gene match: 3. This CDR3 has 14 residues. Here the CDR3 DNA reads TGTGCCAGCAGTTGGCAGGGGGGTAATTCACCCCTCCACTTT. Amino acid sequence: CASSWQGGNSPLHF.

The CDR3 is CASSVDRETYNEQFF. Written as DNA, the CDR3 is TGTGCCAGCAGCGTGGACAGGGAAACCTACAATGAGCAGTTCTTC. This rearrangement joins TRBV9 to TRBJ2-1; TRBD1 matches 8 bases. The CDR3 sequence is 15 residues long. Germline lookup yields CDR1 SGDLS and CDR2 YYNGEE. Losses at the gene ends were 2 bases for V and 2 bases for J; bases not matched to a gene: 3.

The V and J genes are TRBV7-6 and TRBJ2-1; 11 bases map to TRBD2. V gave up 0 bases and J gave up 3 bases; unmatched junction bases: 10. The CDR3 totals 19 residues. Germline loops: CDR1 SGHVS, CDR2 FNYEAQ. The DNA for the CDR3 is TGTGCCAGCAGCTTAGCTGCCCGAACCCTAGCGGGGGGCTACAATGAGCAGTTCTTC. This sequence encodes CASSLAARTLAGGYNEQFF.

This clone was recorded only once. Written as DNA, the CDR3 is TGTGCCAGCAGCTCTGGGAAGGGAGGCCTTGGCTACACCTTC. Its translation is CASSSGKGGLGYTF. The chain has TRBV7-8 and TRBJ1-2; unclear D gene. V lost 4 bases to trimming and J lost 7 bases, with 16 bases between them. CDR1 is SGHVS, CDR2 FQNEAQ, per germline. The length of the CDR3 is 14 residues.

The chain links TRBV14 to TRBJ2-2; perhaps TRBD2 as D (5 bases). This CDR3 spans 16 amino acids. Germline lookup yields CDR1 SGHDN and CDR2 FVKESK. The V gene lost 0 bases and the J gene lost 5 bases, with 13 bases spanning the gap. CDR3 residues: CASSQDAGELTGELFF. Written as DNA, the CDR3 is TGTGCCAGCAGCCAAGACGCCGGGGAGTTGACCGGGGAGCTGTTTTTT.

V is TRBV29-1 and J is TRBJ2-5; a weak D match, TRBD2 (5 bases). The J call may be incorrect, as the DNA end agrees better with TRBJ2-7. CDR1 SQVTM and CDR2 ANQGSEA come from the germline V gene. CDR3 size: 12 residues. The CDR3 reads CSVVGNSYEQYF. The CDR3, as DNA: TGCAGCGTTGTCGGGAATTCCTACGAGCAGTACTTC.

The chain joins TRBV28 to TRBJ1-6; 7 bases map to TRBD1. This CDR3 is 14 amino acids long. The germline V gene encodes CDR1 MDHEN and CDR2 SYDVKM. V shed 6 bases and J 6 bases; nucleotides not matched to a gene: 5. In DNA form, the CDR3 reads TGTGCCAGCAGATTTGACAGGGTTAATTCACCCCTCCACTTT. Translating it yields CASRFDRVNSPLHF.